Listed below are T cell receptor beta chains from one sample, sequenced in a study of T cell changes during pregnancy in multiple sclerosis. The assay was immunoSEQ multiplex PCR, and TCRdb's table has in-frame clones only and misses some. This sample has 20,000 to 25,000 clones; about 89% occur once, and the top ten carry around 7%. Specimen: CD8+ T cells from peripheral blood mononuclear cells, collected in the first trimester of pregnancy. The receptors shown here come from a female donor with multiple sclerosis, enrolled in a pregnancy study. Both conserved end residues are part of each CDR3. Fields, in order: CDR3 DNA, CDR3 protein, clone size, J gene, D gene, V gene. A D gene is named only where the DNA matches it firmly. The size entry is marked missing in some rows and otherwise reads once, few, many or a size class.

CDR3nt: TGTGCCAGCAGCTTTAGCGGGGACTACGAGCAGTACTTC; CDR3aa: CASSFSGDYEQYF; abundance: .; j_gene: TRBJ2-7; d_gene: TRBD2; v_gene: TRBV7-2
CDR3nt: TGTGCCAGCAGCCAAGCGGGCAGCGGGGTCAATGAGCAGTTCTTC; CDR3aa: CASSQAGSGVNEQFF; abundance: .; j_gene: TRBJ2-1; d_gene: TRBD2; v_gene: TRBV14
CDR3nt: TGTGCCAGCAGCTTAGTTTGGACTAGCGGCACCTACGAGCAGTACTTC; CDR3aa: CASSLVWTSGTYEQYF; abundance: .; j_gene: TRBJ2-7; d_gene: TRBD2; v_gene: TRBV11-2
CDR3nt: TGTGCCAGCAGCCAACCGGTCCCCCGAGCCAAAAACATTCAGTACTTC; CDR3aa: CASSQPVPRAKNIQYF; abundance: .; j_gene: TRBJ2-4; d_gene: .; v_gene: TRBV7-9
CDR3nt: TGCGCCAGCAGCCACGGAACAACTAGCGCGCTCAGGTACGAGCAGTACTTC; CDR3aa: CASSHGTTSALRYEQYF; abundance: .; j_gene: TRBJ2-7; d_gene: TRBD2; v_gene: TRBV4-3
CDR3nt: TGCGCCAGCAGCCAAGGGGCGGGAGTTGCCAACGAGCAGTACTTC; CDR3aa: CASSQGAGVANEQYF; abundance: .; j_gene: TRBJ2-7; d_gene: TRBD2; v_gene: TRBV4-3
CDR3nt: TGTGCCAGCAGGGCTGGACAGGAAAACACTGAAGCTTTCTTT; CDR3aa: CASRAGQENTEAFF; abundance: medium-sized; j_gene: TRBJ1-1; d_gene: TRBD1; v_gene: TRBV6-4
CDR3nt: TGTGCCAGCAGCCAGATTACCGGGGAGCTGTTTTTT; CDR3aa: CASSQITGELFF; abundance: once; j_gene: TRBJ2-2; d_gene: .; v_gene: TRBV7-3
CDR3nt: TGTGCCAGCAGCTTGTCGGGGACAGGAGGGTGGGCTAACTATGGCTACACCTTC; CDR3aa: CASSLSGTGGWANYGYTF; abundance: .; j_gene: TRBJ1-2; d_gene: TRBD1; v_gene: TRBV5-6
CDR3nt: TGTGCCAGCAGCCGAGCGGGATACTCCCTCAATGAGCAGTTCTTC; CDR3aa: CASSRAGYSLNEQFF; abundance: .; j_gene: TRBJ2-1; d_gene: TRBD2; v_gene: TRBV5-4
CDR3nt: TGTGCCAGCAGCGTAGAGGGGCGCGTAGATAACTCTGGGGCCAACGTCCTGACTTTC; CDR3aa: CASSVEGRVDNSGANVLTF; abundance: .; j_gene: TRBJ2-6; d_gene: .; v_gene: TRBV9
CDR3nt: TGTGCCAGCAGCCAAGCGGGACAGCAAGAGACCCAGTACTTC; CDR3aa: CASSQAGQQETQYF; abundance: .; j_gene: TRBJ2-5; d_gene: TRBD1; v_gene: TRBV4-2
CDR3nt: TGTGCCAGCAGCTCTACTAGCGGGAGTGGCTACAATGAGCAGTTCTTC; CDR3aa: CASSSTSGSGYNEQFF; abundance: .; j_gene: TRBJ2-1; d_gene: TRBD2; v_gene: TRBV6-4
CDR3nt: TGTGCCAGTACCGACAGGTACAACACCGGGGAGCTGTTTTTT; CDR3aa: CASTDRYNTGELFF; abundance: .; j_gene: TRBJ2-2; d_gene: .; v_gene: TRBV19
CDR3nt: TGTGCCAGCATCCCCGCTTGGGACAGGCCATCGACAGGTACAACGCAGTTCTTC; CDR3aa: CASIPAWDRPSTGTTQFF; abundance: .; j_gene: TRBJ2-1; d_gene: TRBD1; v_gene: TRBV28
CDR3nt: TGTGCCAGCAGCTTAGGAGTCTCGCGGGAGGTCACCGGGGAGCTGTTTTTT; CDR3aa: CASSLGVSREVTGELFF; abundance: .; j_gene: TRBJ2-2; d_gene: TRBD2; v_gene: TRBV7-2
CDR3nt: TGTGCCAGCAGGGGGAGGAGTTTTCGGGGACAGGGGAATCAGCCCCAGCATTTT; CDR3aa: CASRGRSFRGQGNQPQHF; abundance: .; j_gene: TRBJ1-5; d_gene: TRBD1; v_gene: TRBV2
CDR3nt: TGTGCCAGCAGCCAGTACAGGGGGCCGGAGGAGACCCAGTACTTC; CDR3aa: CASSQYRGPEETQYF; abundance: .; j_gene: TRBJ2-5; d_gene: TRBD1; v_gene: TRBV14
CDR3nt: TGTGCCAGCAGTGGAGACACCTACGAGCAGTACTTC; CDR3aa: CASSGDTYEQYF; abundance: once; j_gene: TRBJ2-7; d_gene: .; v_gene: TRBV6-1
CDR3nt: TGTGCCAGCAGTTATAATAGCAATCAGCCCCAGCATTTT; CDR3aa: CASSYNSNQPQHF; abundance: .; j_gene: TRBJ1-5; d_gene: .; v_gene: TRBV27
CDR3nt: TGTGCCAGCAGTGTTATACCGGGGACAGGGGGTAACGAGCAGTACTTC; CDR3aa: CASSVIPGTGGNEQYF; abundance: .; j_gene: TRBJ2-7; d_gene: TRBD1; v_gene: TRBV2
CDR3nt: .; CDR3aa: CASTSVAVSSYNEQFF; abundance: .; j_gene: TRBJ2-1; d_gene: .; v_gene: TRBV19
CDR3nt: TGTGCCAGTAGTATCGGGTCAGGAGGTCAGCCCCAGCATTTT; CDR3aa: CASSIGSGGQPQHF; abundance: .; j_gene: TRBJ1-5; d_gene: .; v_gene: TRBV19
CDR3nt: TGTGCCAGCTCCTCAGGACTCGCCTACAATGAGCAGTTCTTC; CDR3aa: CASSSGLAYNEQFF; abundance: .; j_gene: TRBJ2-1; d_gene: .; v_gene: TRBV18
CDR3nt: TGTGCTAGTGAGAATAGCGGTGTTGAGCAGTTCTTC; CDR3aa: CASENSGVEQFF; abundance: .; j_gene: TRBJ2-1; d_gene: .; v_gene: TRBV12-5
CDR3nt: TGCGCCAGCAGCCAAGATAGGGGGACTAGCGGGACTATCACAGATACGCAGTATTTT; CDR3aa: CASSQDRGTSGTITDTQYF; abundance: .; j_gene: TRBJ2-3; d_gene: TRBD2; v_gene: TRBV4-3
CDR3nt: TGTGCCAGCAGTTTCGTCGGGAGGGCCAAAGACAACAACCTTGTGTACTTC; CDR3aa: CASSFVGRAKDNNLVYF; abundance: .; j_gene: TRBJ2-4; d_gene: TRBD2; v_gene: TRBV28
CDR3nt: TGTGCCAGCAGCTCTTGGGCAGCGGGGAAGGGGGACACCGGGGAGCTGTTTTTT; CDR3aa: CASSSWAAGKGDTGELFF; abundance: .; j_gene: TRBJ2-2; d_gene: .; v_gene: TRBV11-3
CDR3nt: TGTGCCAGCAGCTTAGCCTGGACTAGCGGCTACAATGAGCAGTTCTTC; CDR3aa: CASSLAWTSGYNEQFF; abundance: .; j_gene: TRBJ2-1; d_gene: TRBD2; v_gene: TRBV7-6
CDR3nt: TGCAGCGTTGAATCGGGACAGAGCTACGAGCAGTACTTC; CDR3aa: CSVESGQSYEQYF; abundance: .; j_gene: TRBJ2-7; d_gene: TRBD1; v_gene: TRBV29-1
CDR3nt: TGTGCCAGCAGCGTAGAGTGGGGACAGGGAATAGGTGAGCAGTTCTTC; CDR3aa: CASSVEWGQGIGEQFF; abundance: .; j_gene: TRBJ2-1; d_gene: TRBD1; v_gene: TRBV9
CDR3nt: TGTGCCAGCCGGGACAGGGGCGACAAACTGTTTTTT; CDR3aa: CASRDRGDKLFF; abundance: once; j_gene: TRBJ1-4; d_gene: TRBD1; v_gene: TRBV27
CDR3nt: TGTGCCAGCAGCGAACCCGGGAGCTACGAGCAGTACTTC; CDR3aa: CASSEPGSYEQYF; abundance: .; j_gene: TRBJ2-7; d_gene: .; v_gene: TRBV7-8
CDR3nt: TGCAGCGCGCAGGGGGGCACTGAAGCTTTCTTT; CDR3aa: CSAQGGTEAFF; abundance: .; j_gene: TRBJ1-1; d_gene: TRBD1; v_gene: TRBV29-1
CDR3nt: TGCGCCAGCAGCCAAGAATACGGACAGGGGGCAGATACGCAGTATTTT; CDR3aa: CASSQEYGQGADTQYF; abundance: .; j_gene: TRBJ2-3; d_gene: TRBD1; v_gene: TRBV4-3
CDR3nt: TGTGCCAGCAGCCAAGTAGACAGCTCTGGGGCCAACGTCCTGACTTTC; CDR3aa: CASSQVDSSGANVLTF; abundance: .; j_gene: TRBJ2-6; d_gene: .; v_gene: TRBV5-4
CDR3nt: TGTGCCAGTAGGGGCAGGATAGGTTTCTACGAGCAGTACTTC; CDR3aa: CASRGRIGFYEQYF; abundance: .; j_gene: TRBJ2-7; d_gene: .; v_gene: TRBV19
CDR3nt: TGTGCCAGCAGCTTATGGGGCAGGGGGGACTACGAGCAGTACTTC; CDR3aa: CASSLWGRGDYEQYF; abundance: .; j_gene: TRBJ2-7; d_gene: .; v_gene: TRBV7-9
CDR3nt: TGCAGCGTTGATTCCAGCGACTATGGCTACACCTTC; CDR3aa: CSVDSSDYGYTF; abundance: .; j_gene: TRBJ1-2; d_gene: .; v_gene: TRBV29-1
CDR3nt: TGTGCCAGCAGCTTTTCAGGGACGCAGTATTTT; CDR3aa: CASSFSGTQYF; abundance: .; j_gene: TRBJ2-3; d_gene: .; v_gene: TRBV5-8
CDR3nt: TGTGCCAGCAGCGCTACAGGGGCTGGAAACACCATATATTTT; CDR3aa: CASSATGAGNTIYF; abundance: .; j_gene: TRBJ1-3; d_gene: TRBD1; v_gene: TRBV27
CDR3nt: TGTGCCAGTAGTATGCGGAGCGCTAGCACAGATACGCAGTATTTT; CDR3aa: CASSMRSASTDTQYF; abundance: .; j_gene: TRBJ2-3; d_gene: .; v_gene: TRBV19
CDR3nt: TGTGCCAGCAGTTACGGCGGCCGCTACAATGAGCAGTTCTTC; CDR3aa: CASSYGGRYNEQFF; abundance: .; j_gene: TRBJ2-1; d_gene: .; v_gene: TRBV6-5
CDR3nt: TGTGCCAGCAGTTCCCCGCGTTCCTCTGGAAACACCATATATTTT; CDR3aa: CASSSPRSSGNTIYF; abundance: .; j_gene: TRBJ1-3; d_gene: .; v_gene: TRBV28
CDR3nt: TGTGCCAGCAGTTTCAGACAGGGCACTGAAGCTTTCTTT; CDR3aa: CASSFRQGTEAFF; abundance: once; j_gene: TRBJ1-1; d_gene: TRBD1; v_gene: TRBV27
CDR3nt: TGTGCCAGCAGCCAAGAATCATCGGGAGTCCCCTACAATGAGCAGTTCTTC; CDR3aa: CASSQESSGVPYNEQFF; abundance: .; j_gene: TRBJ2-1; d_gene: .; v_gene: TRBV4-2
CDR3nt: TGTGCCAGCTCACCCTCCCCGGGGGACAGGCAGCCCCAGCATTTT; CDR3aa: CASSPSPGDRQPQHF; abundance: .; j_gene: TRBJ1-5; d_gene: TRBD1; v_gene: TRBV18